This T cell receptor (beta chain) was recorded in a study of Ad26.COV2.S vaccination and SARS-CoV-2 variants. Generated by immunoSEQ multiplex PCR, the TCRdb table keeps only in-frame clones and is missing some. The profile shows roughly 700,000 clones, roughly 90% of them singletons. CDR3 length equals 13 residues. Germline loops: CDR1 SGHAT, CDR2 FQNNGV. With 3 bases removed from V and 2 bases from J, the gap between germline ends came to 7 bases. Sample treatment: approximately 18 received Ad26.COV2.S at low or high dose, single or two shots; about 5 received placebo; per-sample allocation not given. Collection of the samples took place on day 63 after the first injection of vaccine or placebo. With regard to this clone: Antigen: not known. The same CDR3 also results from other DNA sequences found in this sample.

Overall study results and limits: After vaccination, reports described spike-specific CD8+ and CD4+ T cell responses as showing substantial breadth.

The clonotype was recovered from a person aged 18-65 years who received the Ad26.COV2.S COVID-19 vaccine or a placebo. The sequenced sample was peripheral blood, obtained in a trial of Ad26.COV2.S vaccine versus placebo. V gene TRBV11-2 combines with J gene TRBJ1-1, with D tentatively TRBD1 (5 bases). In DNA, the CDR3 is TGTGCCAGCAGCTTCACAGGTAACACTGAAGCTTTCTTT. Residues: CASSFTGNTEAFF.